This is a list of T cell receptor beta chains from one sample in a study of blood T cell repertoires in COVID-19. Profiling relied on immunoSEQ multiplex PCR, and the TCRdb table lists in-frame clones only, not all of them. There are 150,000 to 200,000 clones in the sample; 80% to 95% occur only once, and 0.53% lies in the top ten. Sequenced: peripheral blood. The receptors shown here come from a man between 50 and 59 years old with acute or convalescent COVID-19. The CDR3 runs from the conserved cysteine through the conserved F or W. The D gene is left open where the match is weak. Clone size is not always given. Where it is, it says once, few, many or a class for expanded clones.

TRBJ2-7 | NA | few | TRBV11-2 | TGTGCCAGCAGCACCCACTCCCTTGAATACCACGAGCAGTACTTC | CASSTHSLEYHEQYF
TRBJ2-5 | NA | NA | TRBV7-2 | TGTGCCAGCAGCCCCCGTCGGCAAGAGACCCAGTACTTC | CASSPRRQETQYF
TRBJ1-1 | TRBD1 | NA | TRBV9 | TGTGCCAGCAGCCCCCGACAGGGGGTCAACACTGAAGCTTTCTTT | CASSPRQGVNTEAFF
TRBJ1-1 | TRBD1 | NA | TRBV5-1 | TGCGCCAGCAGCGTATTCAGGGGGCTTTCTGAAGCTTTCTTT | CASSVFRGLSEAFF
TRBJ1-5 | NA | NA | TRBV6-2/TRBV6-3 | TGTGCCAGCAGTACCGCAGTTAATAGCAATCAGCCCCAGCATTTT | CASSTAVNSNQPQHF
TRBJ1-1 | NA | NA | TRBV30 | TGTGCCTGGAGTGTACTAGGGGGGAACACTGAAGCTTTCTTT | CAWSVLGGNTEAFF
TRBJ1-1 | TRBD1 | NA | TRBV29-1 | TGCAGCGTCCATAAGGCACAGGGGAGGTCTGCTTTCTTT | CSVHKAQGRSAFF
TRBJ2-2 | NA | once | TRBV7-9 | TGTGCCAGCAGCTTATCCAGCACCGGGGAGCTGTTTTTT | CASSLSSTGELFF
TRBJ1-5 | TRBD1 | NA | TRBV15 | TGTGCCACCACCACAGGGGGTGGGAGAGGGCAAAATCAGCCCCAGCATTTT | CATTTGGGRGQNQPQHF
TRBJ2-2 | NA | NA | TRBV24-1 | TGTGCCACCAGTGGGAGCACCGGGGAGCTGTTTTTT | CATSGSTGELFF
TRBJ1-4 | TRBD1 | once | TRBV4-1 | TGCGCCAGCAGCCGACCAAGGGTAGGGGGCGAAGAAAAACTGTTTTTT | CASSRPRVGGEEKLFF
TRBJ2-7 | TRBD2 | NA | TRBV6-1 | TGTGCCAGCAGTGAAGACATCGGGACTAGCGGTTACGAGCAGTACTTC | CASSEDIGTSGYEQYF
TRBJ2-3 | TRBD1 | NA | TRBV5-8 | TGTGCCAGCAGCTTGGCTTGGACAGGGGCGGCTATCGGGTATTTT | CASSLAWTGAAIGYF
TRBJ2-2 | TRBD2 | NA | TRBV5-1 | TGCGCCAGCAGGCTAGCGGGAAATCAGTACGGGGAGCTGTTTTTT | CASRLAGNQYGELFF
TRBJ2-1 | TRBD2 | once | TRBV7-2 | TGTGCCAGCAGCAGAGCTCTCGTGACTAGCGGGAGGGGCGATGAGCAGTTCTTC | CASSRALVTSGRGDEQFF
TRBJ2-7 | TRBD1 | once | TRBV3-1/TRBV3-2 | TGTGCCAGCAGCCAGGGGGACAGAAGATACGAGCAGTACTTC | CASSQGDRRYEQYF
TRBJ1-2 | TRBD1 | NA | TRBV6-5 | TGTGCCAGCAGTTACGGGTCGGCAGGGGGCTATGGCTACACCTTC | CASSYGSAGGYGYTF